This TCR beta chain was sequenced for a study of blood T cell repertoires in COVID-19 (TCRdb year 2020). Background on the whole study: Samples from collaborators originated in the United States, Italy and Spain and spanned both the acute and convalescent phases of COVID-19. The material from the prospective study consisted of cDNA or gDNA derived from T cells, B-cell-depleted T cells, or PBMCs. Deeply sampled blood TCRbeta repertoires from subjects exposed to, actively infected with, or recovered from COVID-19 were included in the dataset. The repertoires were released in a freely available public database meant as a resource for research on the immune response to SARS-CoV-2. Samples were obtained from the ongoing ImmuneRACE study (first 160 participants) and from some 1,300 subjects provided by 6 global collaborators. A de-identified subject ID, COVID-19 status, age in years and sex were almost always included in the sample metadata. Where available, HLA class I and class II types were taken from metadata supplied by the sample provider and were not determined by assay-based typing. General findings and caveats noted by the study authors: The amount of clinical and demographic metadata varied by source and participant and was provided uncurated.

As to this clone: The target of this receptor is not known. No much larger clone exists at a distance of one base, and base qualities are not known.

TCRbeta CDR3 regions were amplified from genomic DNA using the immunoSEQ Assay, a bias-controlled multiplex PCR. Per the original workflow: The number of nucleated cells in each sample was estimated from the amplification of reference gene primers within the assay. To quantify the absolute abundance of each unique TCRbeta CDR3 rearrangement, sequence reads were collapsed and filtered. Productive Simpson clonality was computed per sample as the square root of Simpson's diversity index over productive rearrangements. TCRdb stores this immuneACCESS table with in-frame sequences only. Part of the clones is absent; in the studies checked, under half of the shortfall reflects unresolved V genes, and no reason is known for the rest. V, J and clone size were drawn from that table, and D and trimming were deduced from the DNA. Across this sample there are fewer than 150,000 clones, with 86% seen only once. 7.5% to 9% of the sample comes from the top ten.

Samples from volunteer blood donors who had recovered from COVID-19 were contributed by a second Seattle source. The collaborating institutions used their own protocols to collect whole blood in K2EDTA tubes. Collaborator samples were shipped for TCRbeta analysis as frozen whole blood, isolated PBMCs, or DNA extracted from either sample type. From V the trimming removes 1 base and from J it removes 3 bases, while the gene matches leave 8 bases of the junction unaccounted for. CDR1 LGHNA and CDR2 YSLEER are derived from the germline V gene. Spanning cysteine to phenylalanine, the CDR3 consists of 17 amino acids. Only the CDR3 part of the read is kept: 51 bases, read in frame from the first base.

The clonotype originates from a man aged 65 to 79 who had recovered from COVID-19. Material: peripheral blood. This receptor chain uses TRBV4-3 and TRBJ2-7, and 11 junction bases match TRBD2. This receptor has the CDR3 CASSQGLAGGLNYEQYF. The DNA sequence reads TGCGCCAGCAGCCAAGGGCTAGCGGGAGGCCTCAACTACGAGCAGTACTTC.